This T cell receptor (beta chain) was obtained from a study of shared clonotypes between healthy human individuals. Whole-study results and caveats: A reduction in generation probabilities was seen for non-shared clonotypes relative to those shared by all four donors.

This clone was seen just once. The antigen is not known. The table came from immunoSEQ multiplex PCR; TCRdb's copy has only in-frame clones and leaves some out. The sample includes approximately 940,000 clones, over 75% of them seen just once. The germline V gene encodes CDR1 MDHEN and CDR2 SYDVKM. The CDR3 is 14 residues long. Deletions cut 4 bases from V and 3 bases from J, with 11 bases between. The sequenced material came from memory CD4+ T cells sorted from blood. This sample's subset: CD45RA-negative fraction. The rearrangement uses TRBV28 and TRBJ2-3, with D tentatively TRBD2 (6 bases). The origin of this receptor is a man aged 18-30 years in good health. CDR3 amino acids: CASSSGGRTDTQYF. The DNA of the CDR3 is TGTGCCAGCAGTTCCGGGGGTAGAACAGATACGCAGTATTTT.